This T cell receptor (beta chain) was found in a study of OX40 agonist ivuxolimab in advanced cancers. Background for the entire study: Ivuxolimab was an agonistic, fully human IgG2 monoclonal antibody directed against OX40 (CD134), a costimulatory receptor. Intravenous ivuxolimab was administered to patients every 2 weeks at six dose levels: 0.01, 0.1, 0.3, 1.5, 3 and 10 mg/kg. Of the 50 to 55 dose-escalation patients, hepatocellular carcinoma was present in about 20, melanoma in roughly 15, renal cell carcinoma in 9 and head and neck cancer in 9. The dose-escalation cohort was about 86% male with a mean age of about 54 years, ranging from 23 to 79. Patients were allowed to have had prior anti-PD-1, anti-PD-L1 or anti-CTLA-4 therapy, and 30% to 40% of the dose-escalation patients had been treated with checkpoint inhibitors. Partial responses occurred in three dose-escalation patients: two with cutaneous melanoma and one with hepatocellular carcinoma. Peripheral TCRbeta sequencing aimed to test whether ivuxolimab altered TCR sequence diversity and caused clonal T-cell expansion. The monotherapy dose-escalation portion (N = 52 patients) of the phase I ivuxolimab trial is reported in the paper. Overall study results and their limits: Low levels of normalized T-cell clonal expansion were also seen in some patients who did not respond. Partial responders in the 0.1-3.0 mg/kg groups had among the lowest normalized peripheral clonal expansion, especially among CD8+ T cells. After ivuxolimab, CD8+ T cells had more expanded clones than CD4+ T cells on average. Which antigens the clonally expanded peripheral T cells were specific for was not determined. At doses from 0.1 to 3.0 mg/kg, clonal expansion was seen in both CD4+ and CD8+ blood T cells between baseline and week 6.

The junction shows trimming of 0 bases on V and 7 bases on J, plus 13 bases between the germline ends. Via the germline V gene, CDR1 is SGHDT and CDR2 YYEEEE. The cysteine opens and the phenylalanine closes a CDR3 of 14 amino acids. The sequence is cut down to CDR3 DNA, 42 bases in frame from base 1. Remarks on this clone: This clone's antigen is unknown. Base qualities are missing; no much larger clone stands one base away.

The trial excluded patients who had a history of autoimmune disease or who were on systemic immunosuppression. Peripheral blood for TCR sequencing was drawn from every dose cohort at baseline, at cycle 4 day 1 and at cycle 7 day 1. The samples were taken from a phase I, first-in-human, multicenter, open-label dose-escalation trial of ivuxolimab. Adults with locally advanced or metastatic head and neck squamous cell, hepatocellular, melanoma or renal cell carcinoma were enrolled in the trial. CD4+ and CD8+ T cells were sorted separately from peripheral blood before TCR sequencing. For sequencing of the TCRbeta CDR3 region, genomic DNA was extracted from the sorted cells. The immunoSEQ Assay was used for sequencing of TCRbeta CDR3 regions. Not all clones reach the TCRdb copy of this immuneACCESS table, which keeps in-frame sequences only. Checked studies attribute under half of the gap to unresolved V genes and leave the rest unexplained. The sample table lists around 48,000 clones, 70% to 90% of them with a count of one. Roughly 9.6% of the sample is in the top ten clones.

The clonotype was recovered from an adult with an advanced solid tumor such as melanoma, head and neck, liver or kidney cancer. Source: CD4+ or CD8+ T cells sorted from blood, taken in a trial of the OX40 agonist ivuxolimab. The receptor chain draws on TRBV5-6 and TRBJ1-1; matching of 5 bases hints at TRBD1 as the D gene. The CDR3 amino acid sequence is: CASSLVRGGGEAFF. The DNA sequence is as follows: TGTGCCAGCAGCTTGGTCCGCGGGGGTGGTGAAGCTTTCTTT. With the portions outside the CDR3 filled from the reference TRBV5-6 and TRBJ1-1 genes, the complete variable region becomes DAGVTQSPTHLIKTRGQQVTLRCSPKSGHDTVSWYQQALGQGPQFIFQYYEEEERQRGNFPDRFSGHQFPNYSSELNVNALLLGDSALYLCASSLVRGGGEAFFGQGTRLTVV.